The 19 T cell receptor beta chains presented below share a single source sample, sequenced in a study of beta chain features in type 1 diabetes. Overall study findings and caveats: Moderately but significantly shorter TCRB CDR3s were found in Type 1 diabetes patients in all four CD4+ subsets.

For these receptors, no antigen is known. The authors reverse transcribed all of the isolated RNA, so sequencing captured expressed TCRB transcripts. The method was immunoSEQ multiplex PCR; TCRdb's version includes in-frame clones alone and lacks a portion of them. The sample contains under 200,000 clones, around 8% of which appear only once. Source material: central memory CD4+ T cells from blood. The receptors were gathered from a woman in her late teens or twenties with type 1 diabetes.

The genes are TRBV6-1 and TRBJ2-5; no definite D call. CDR1 and CDR2 (germline): MNHNS, SASEGT. The length of the CDR3 is 11 residues. The V and J ends lost 8 bases and 5 bases respectively, with 9 bases between them. The CDR3 protein is CASRVYETQYF. CDR3 coding DNA: TGTGCCAGCCGAGTCTATGAGACCCAGTACTTC.

CDR3 in amino acids: CASSLRLAGTTDTQYF. CDR3 DNA sequence: TGTGCCAGCAGCTTGCGGCTAGCGGGGACCACAGATACGCAGTATTTT. The chain has TRBV5-6 and TRBJ2-3; 9 bases match TRBD2. In germline, CDR1 is SGHDT, CDR2 YYEEEE. The CDR3 runs to 16 residues. The V gene end was trimmed by 1 base and the J gene end by 2 bases; junction bases not matched to a gene: 5.

This clone has just a few counts. V gene TRBV19 combines with J gene TRBJ2-2, with D possibly matching TRBD1 (5 bases). Trimming left V 6 bases short and J 3 bases short, with 11 bases between. The germline V gene encodes CDR1 LNHDA and CDR2 SQIVND (reference sequence). The CDR3 spans 14 residues. The CDR3 DNA reads as TGTGCCAGTAGCGAAACAGGTGACACCGGGGAGCTGTTTTTT. Protein product: CASSETGDTGELFF.

Comments on this clone: Distinct nucleotide sequences in the sample also encode this CDR3. V is TRBV27 and J is TRBJ2-7; 7 nucleotides line up with TRBD2. Germline CDR1 and CDR2: MNHEY and SMNVEV (reference sequence). The CDR3 spans 15 residues. Losses at the gene ends were 1 base for V and 4 bases for J; bases not matched to a gene: 7. The CDR3 region is CASSLWASGSYEQYF. The CDR3, as DNA: TGTGCCAGCAGTTTATGGGCTAGCGGCTCATACGAGCAGTACTTC.

The rearrangement joins TRBV7-9 to TRBJ2-2; D might be TRBD2 (6 bases). Germline CDR1 SEHNR, CDR2 FQNEAQ (reference sequence). The CDR3 loop spans 16 amino acids. Trimming removed 6 bases at V and 1 base at J, with 15 bases between. The CDR3 nucleotides are TGTGCCAGCAGATCGCCGGGGCGGGGGAACACCGGGGAGCTGTTTTTT. Its translation is CASRSPGRGNTGELFF.

This clone appeared a few times. The V call is TRBV5-1, the J call TRBJ1-1; D not certain. This CDR3 is 14 amino acids long. Trimming shortened V by 4 bases and J by 2 bases, and 12 bases separated the two germline ends. Germline assignment: CDR1 SGHRS and CDR2 YFSETQ. In nucleotides, the CDR3 is TGCGCCAGCAGCCTCACATGGGCTAACACTGAAGCTTTCTTT. Residues: CASSLTWANTEAFF.

This clone was seen a few times. This chain uses TRBV4-3 with TRBJ2-5, with 11 bases lining up with TRBD2. The CDR3 covers 16 residues. In germline, CDR1 is LGHNA, CDR2 YSLEER. With 3 bases clipped from V and 5 bases from J, the junction kept 8 bases outside the gene matches. The CDR3 sequence is CASSQAFSGRGETQYF. CDR3 nucleotides: TGCGCCAGCAGCCAGGCCTTTAGCGGGAGGGGTGAGACCCAGTACTTC.

The gene calls are TRBV11-2 and TRBJ2-1; D not certain. V was trimmed by 0 bases and J by 4 bases, leaving 4 bases between them. CDR1 and CDR2 (germline): SGHAT, FQNNGV. The CDR3 runs 13 residues. CDR3 bases: TGTGCCAGCAGCTTAGACAGGTACAATGAGCAGTTCTTC. Translation gives CASSLDRYNEQFF.

The chain employs TRBV19 and TRBJ2-4; D possibly corresponds to TRBD2 (5 bases). Trimming left V 2 bases short and J 8 bases short, with 10 bases between. The germline V gene encodes CDR1 LNHDA and CDR2 SQIVND (reference sequence). The CDR3 covers 13 residues. For the CDR3, the DNA is TGTGCCAGTAGTATACGGCTAGCAGACATTCAGTACTTC. This encodes CASSIRLADIQYF.

CDR3 bases: TGCAGCGTGACCCCGGGACAGGGGCATGAAGCTTTCTTT. Translated, it gives CSVTPGQGHEAFF. The rearrangement links TRBV29-1 to TRBJ1-1, with TRBD1 matching over 10 bases. CDR3 length: 13 residues. J was trimmed by 7 bases and V by 6 bases; bases with no gene match: 8. From germline, CDR1 is SQVTM and CDR2 ANQGSEA.

This clone has a handful of counts. One end of the junction is discordant with germline, which a read error may explain. The chain links TRBV4-1 to TRBJ1-6, with D perhaps TRBD1 (5 bases). Germline lookup yields CDR1 MGHRA and CDR2 YSYEKL. The CDR3 has 16 residues. CDR3: CASSQGSQGRNSPLHF. The CDR3 DNA reads as TGCGCCAGCAGCCAAGGATCCCAGGGAAGGAATTCGCCCCTCCACTTT.

This clone was picked up a small number of times. The chain links TRBV5-1 to TRBJ1-6, with 9 bases matching TRBD1. The germline V gene encodes CDR1 SGHRS and CDR2 YFSETQ. The V and J ends lost 0 bases and 7 bases, in that order; junction bases with no gene match: 2. The CDR3 extends over 15 amino acids. The CDR3 sequence: CASSLAGQGNSPLHF. In DNA form, the CDR3 reads TGCGCCAGCAGCTTGGCGGGACAGGGCAATTCACCCCTCCACTTT.

This rearrangement joins TRBV5-1 to TRBJ2-3; perhaps TRBD2 as D (6 bases). Germline values: CDR1 SGHRS, CDR2 YFSETQ. There are 15 residues in the CDR3. V was pared by 4 bases and J by 5 bases, with 17 bases between. CDR3 nucleotide sequence: TGCGCCAGCAGCGCGCGGGACTCCCTGGGAGATACGCAGTATTTT. Translation: CASSARDSLGDTQYF.

J is TRBJ2-5 and V is TRBV19, with 7 bases fitting TRBD2. The germline gives CDR1 LNHDA, CDR2 SQIVND (reference sequence). V trimming: 3 bases; J trimming: 3 bases; junction bases outside the gene matches: 10. This CDR3 has 16 amino acids. CDR3 bases: TGTGCCAGTAGTATCGGACTAGGGGTTGTCAAAGAGACCCAGTACTTC. This encodes CASSIGLGVVKETQYF.

A few counts support this clone. The V gene is TRBV6-5, the J gene TRBJ2-7, with D possibly being TRBD1 (6 bases). The CDR3 is 15 amino acids. From germline, CDR1 is MNHEY and CDR2 SVGAGI. Trimming cost V 0 bases and J 2 bases, with 11 bases left between them. CDR3 sequence (DNA): TGTGCCAGCAGTTACTCGGCAGGGGACGCCTACGAGCAGTACTTC. This gives the protein CASSYSAGDAYEQYF.

A remark on this clone: Different DNA sequences within this sample yield the same CDR3. V is TRBV11-2 and J is TRBJ2-6, with a possible D match to TRBD2 (5 bases). There are 16 residues in the CDR3. CDR1 is SGHAT, CDR2 FQNNGV, per germline. Trimming took off 1 base at V and 0 bases at J, with 7 bases between the two ends. The CDR3 reads CASSLGGSSGANVLTF. In DNA, the CDR3 is TGTGCCAGCAGCTTAGGAGGGAGCTCTGGGGCCAACGTCCTGACTTTC.

Comments on this clone: Within the sample, other DNA sequences also encode this same CDR3. This sequence joins TRBV18 and TRBJ1-5; a possible D gene is TRBD1 (6 bases). Trimming shortened V by 2 bases and J by 3 bases, and 8 bases separated the two germline ends. The germline gives CDR1 KGHSH, CDR2 LQKENI. The CDR3 sequence is 14 residues long. CDR3 protein: CASSPGQPNQPQHF. The CDR3 DNA sequence: TGTGCCAGCTCACCAGGACAGCCCAATCAGCCCCAGCATTTT.

This clone was found a few times. The chain is built from TRBV11-2 and TRBJ1-2; 7 bases are a match to TRBD1. CDR3 length equals 14 residues. V shed 4 bases, J shed 2 bases, and the junction held 4 bases outside the gene matches. The germline gives CDR1 SGHAT, CDR2 FQNNGV. DNA of the CDR3: TGTGCCAGCAGCTCCCAACAGGGGAACTATGGCTACACCTTC. Encoded protein: CASSSQQGNYGYTF. The variable domain in full, with the rest retrieved from reference TRBV11-2 and TRBJ1-2, is EAGVAQSPRYKIIEKRQSVAFWCNPISGHATLYWYQQILGQGPKLLIQFQNNGVVDDSQLPKDRFSAERLKGVDSTLKIQPAKLEDSAVYLCASSSQQGNYGYTFGSGTRLTVV.

This clone occurred a few times. V usage is TRBV19 and J usage is TRBJ2-2, with 7 positions matching TRBD2. The CDR3 runs to 16 residues. V lost 10 bases, J lost 3 bases, and 14 bases stayed unmatched. CDR1 and CDR2 (germline): LNHDA, SQIVND (reference sequence). In DNA form, the CDR3 reads TGTGCCACCAAGGGTGGGGCGGGAGCCGACACCGGGGAGCTGTTTTTT. This encodes CATKGGAGADTGELFF.